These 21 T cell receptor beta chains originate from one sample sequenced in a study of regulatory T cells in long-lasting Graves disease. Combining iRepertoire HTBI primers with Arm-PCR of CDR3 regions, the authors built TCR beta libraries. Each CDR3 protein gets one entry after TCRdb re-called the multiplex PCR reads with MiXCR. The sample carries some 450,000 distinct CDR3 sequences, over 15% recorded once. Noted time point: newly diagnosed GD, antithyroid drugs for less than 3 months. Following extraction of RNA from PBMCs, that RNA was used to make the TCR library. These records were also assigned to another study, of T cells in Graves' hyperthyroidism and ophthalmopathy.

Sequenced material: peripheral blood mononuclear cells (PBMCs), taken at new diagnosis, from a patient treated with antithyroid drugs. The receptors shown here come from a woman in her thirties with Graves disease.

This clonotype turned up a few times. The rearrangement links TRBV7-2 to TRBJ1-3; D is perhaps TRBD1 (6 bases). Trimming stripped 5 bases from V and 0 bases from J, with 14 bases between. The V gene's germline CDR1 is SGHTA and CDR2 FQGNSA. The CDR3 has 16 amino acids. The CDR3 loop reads CASSAFDRFSGNTIYF. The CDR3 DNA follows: TGTGCCAGCAGCGCCTTTGACAGGTTCTCTGGAAACACCATATATTTT.

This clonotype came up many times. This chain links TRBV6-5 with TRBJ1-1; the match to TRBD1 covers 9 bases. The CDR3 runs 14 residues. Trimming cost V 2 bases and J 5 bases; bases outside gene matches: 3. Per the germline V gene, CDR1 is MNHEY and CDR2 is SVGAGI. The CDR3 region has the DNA TGTGCCAGCAGTTACCGGGACAGGGTAACTGAAGCTTTCTTT. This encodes CASSYRDRVTEAFF.

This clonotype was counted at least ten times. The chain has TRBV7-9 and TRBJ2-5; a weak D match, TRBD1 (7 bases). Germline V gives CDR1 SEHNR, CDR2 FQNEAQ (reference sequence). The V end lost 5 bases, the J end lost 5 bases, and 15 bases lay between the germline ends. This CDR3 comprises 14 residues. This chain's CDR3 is CASSTRQGLETQYF. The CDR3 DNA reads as TGTGCCAGCAGCACCCGACAGGGACTGGAGACCCAGTACTTC.

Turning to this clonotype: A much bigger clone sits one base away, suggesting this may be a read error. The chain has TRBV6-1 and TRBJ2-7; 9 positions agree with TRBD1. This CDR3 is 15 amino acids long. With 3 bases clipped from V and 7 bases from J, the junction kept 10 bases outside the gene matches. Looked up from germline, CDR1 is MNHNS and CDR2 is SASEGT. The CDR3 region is CASSESTGGSGEQYF. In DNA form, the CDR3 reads TGTGCCAGCAGTGAGTCGACAGGGGGATCGGGGGAGCAGTACTTC.

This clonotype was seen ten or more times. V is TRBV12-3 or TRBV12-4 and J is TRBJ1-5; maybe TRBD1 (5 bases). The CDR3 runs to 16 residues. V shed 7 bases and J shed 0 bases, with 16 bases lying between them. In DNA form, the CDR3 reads TGTGCCAGCACCACCGTGGGGGACGGTAGCAATCAGCCCCAGCATTTT. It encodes CASTTVGDGSNQPQHF.

The CDR3 nucleotides are TGTGCCAGCAGCTCCCGCAGGGTATACTATGGCTACACCTTC. Translating gives CASSSRRVYYGYTF. The rearrangement joins TRBV7-2 to TRBJ1-2, with a tentative D call TRBD1 (5 bases). Germline CDR1 SGHTA, CDR2 FQGNSA. The CDR3 extends over 14 amino acids. Trimming removed 4 bases at V and 3 bases at J, with 12 bases between.

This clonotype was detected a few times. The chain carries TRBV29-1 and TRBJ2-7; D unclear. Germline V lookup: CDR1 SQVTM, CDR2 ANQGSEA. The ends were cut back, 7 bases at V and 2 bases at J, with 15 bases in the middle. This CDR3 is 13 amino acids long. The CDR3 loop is CSAGVATPYEQYF. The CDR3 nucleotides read TGCAGCGCTGGAGTGGCGACCCCCTACGAGCAGTACTTC.

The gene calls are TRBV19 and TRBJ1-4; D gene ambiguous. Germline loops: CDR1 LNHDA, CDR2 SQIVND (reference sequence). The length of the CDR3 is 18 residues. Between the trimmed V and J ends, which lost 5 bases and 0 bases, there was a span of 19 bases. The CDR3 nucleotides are TGTGCCAGTAGTTCGAGAACTGGAGGCGTTGCAACTAATGAAAAACTGTTTTTT. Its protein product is CASSSRTGGVATNEKLFF.

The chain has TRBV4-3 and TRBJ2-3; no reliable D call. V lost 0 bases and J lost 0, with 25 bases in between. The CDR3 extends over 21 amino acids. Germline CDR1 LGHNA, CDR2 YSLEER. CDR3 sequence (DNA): TGCGCCAGCAGCCAAGATTCGCTCCCCCCCACTCCGGGTCTTAGCACAGATACGCAGTATTTT. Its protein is CASSQDSLPPTPGLSTDTQYF.

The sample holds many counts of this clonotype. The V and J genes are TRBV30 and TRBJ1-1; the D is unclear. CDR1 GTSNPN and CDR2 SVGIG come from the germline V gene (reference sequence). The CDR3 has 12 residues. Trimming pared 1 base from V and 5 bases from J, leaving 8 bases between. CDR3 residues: CAWSDGVTEAFF. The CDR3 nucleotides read TGTGCCTGGAGTGATGGGGTGACTGAAGCTTTCTTT.

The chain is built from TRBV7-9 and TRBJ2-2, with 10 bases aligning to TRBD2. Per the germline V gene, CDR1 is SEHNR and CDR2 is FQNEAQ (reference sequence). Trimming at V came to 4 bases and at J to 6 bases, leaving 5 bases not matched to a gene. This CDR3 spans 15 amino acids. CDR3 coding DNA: TGTGCCAGCAGCTCCAGCCTAGCGGGAGCCGGGGAGCTGTTTTTT. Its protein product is CASSSSLAGAGELFF.

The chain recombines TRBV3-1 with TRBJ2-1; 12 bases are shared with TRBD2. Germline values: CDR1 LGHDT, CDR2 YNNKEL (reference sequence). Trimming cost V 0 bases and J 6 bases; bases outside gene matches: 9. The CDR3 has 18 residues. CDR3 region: CASSQERRASGRVNEQFF. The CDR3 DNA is TGTGCCAGCAGCCAAGAACGAAGAGCTAGCGGGAGGGTCAATGAGCAGTTCTTC.

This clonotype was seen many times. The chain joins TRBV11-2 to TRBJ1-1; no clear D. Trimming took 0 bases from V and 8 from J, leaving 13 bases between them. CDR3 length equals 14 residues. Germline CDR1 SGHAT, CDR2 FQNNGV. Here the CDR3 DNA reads TGTGCCAGCAGCTTAGATCAAAGGTTGGACGAAGCTTTCTTT. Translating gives CASSLDQRLDEAFF.

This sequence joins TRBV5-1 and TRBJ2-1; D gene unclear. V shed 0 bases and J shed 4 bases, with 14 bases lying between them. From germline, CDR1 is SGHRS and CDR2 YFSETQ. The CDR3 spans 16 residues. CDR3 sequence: CASSLVRATFYNEQFF. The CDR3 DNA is TGCGCCAGCAGCTTGGTCCGGGCGACCTTTTACAATGAGCAGTTCTTC.

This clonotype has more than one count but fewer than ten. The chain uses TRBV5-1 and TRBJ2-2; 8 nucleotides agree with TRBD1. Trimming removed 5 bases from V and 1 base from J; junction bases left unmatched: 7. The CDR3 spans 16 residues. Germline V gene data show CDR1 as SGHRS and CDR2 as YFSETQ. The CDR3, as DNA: TGCGCCAGCAGTCCTCCAGGGGGCTGGAACACCGGGGAGCTGTTTTTT. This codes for CASSPPGGWNTGELFF.

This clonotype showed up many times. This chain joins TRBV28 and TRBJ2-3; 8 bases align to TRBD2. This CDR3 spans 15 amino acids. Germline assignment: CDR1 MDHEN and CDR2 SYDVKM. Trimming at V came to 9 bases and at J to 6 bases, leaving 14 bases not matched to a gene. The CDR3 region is CASSSGGPLGDTQYF. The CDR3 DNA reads TGTGCCAGTTCCTCGGGAGGGCCGCTGGGCGATACGCAGTATTTT.

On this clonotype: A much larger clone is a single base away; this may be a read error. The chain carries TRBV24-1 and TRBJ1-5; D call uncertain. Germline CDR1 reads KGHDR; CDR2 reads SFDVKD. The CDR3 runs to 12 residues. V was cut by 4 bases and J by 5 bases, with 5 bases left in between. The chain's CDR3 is CATSDTDQPQHF. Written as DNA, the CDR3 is TGTGCCACCAGTGACACGGATCAGCCCCAGCATTTT.

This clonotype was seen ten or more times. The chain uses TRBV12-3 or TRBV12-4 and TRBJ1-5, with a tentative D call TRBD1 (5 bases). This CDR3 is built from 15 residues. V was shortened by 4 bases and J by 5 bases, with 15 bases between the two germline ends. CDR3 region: CASSYGAGRDQPQHF. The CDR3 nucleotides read TGTGCCAGCAGTTATGGCGCAGGGCGGGATCAGCCCCAGCATTTT.

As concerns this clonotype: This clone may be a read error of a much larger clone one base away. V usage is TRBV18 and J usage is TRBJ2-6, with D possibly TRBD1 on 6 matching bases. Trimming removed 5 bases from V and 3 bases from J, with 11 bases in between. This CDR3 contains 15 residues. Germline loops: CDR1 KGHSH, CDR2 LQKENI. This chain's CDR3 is CASSRDIYGANVLTF. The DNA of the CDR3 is TGTGCCAGCTCAAGGGACATATATGGGGCCAACGTCCTGACTTTC.

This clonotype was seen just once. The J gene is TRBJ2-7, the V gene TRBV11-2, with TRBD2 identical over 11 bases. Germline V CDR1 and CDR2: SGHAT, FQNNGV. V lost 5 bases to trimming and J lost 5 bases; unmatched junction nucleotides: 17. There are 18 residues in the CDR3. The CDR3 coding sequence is TGTGCCAGCAGCCCCGGGACTAGCGGAGTTGGCCCCACCCACGAGCAGTACTTC. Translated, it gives CASSPGTSGVGPTHEQYF.

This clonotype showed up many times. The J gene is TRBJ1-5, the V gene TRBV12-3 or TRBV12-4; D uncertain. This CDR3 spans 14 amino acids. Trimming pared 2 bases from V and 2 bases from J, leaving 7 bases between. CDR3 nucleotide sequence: TGTGCCAGCAGTTTATTTAGCGGCAATCAGCCCCAGCATTTT. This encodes CASSLFSGNQPQHF.